The T cell receptor beta chain under discussion was sequenced for a study of T cell responses to AZD1222 COVID-19 vaccine. This CDR3 is 14 amino acids long. The germline gives CDR1 SGHDT, CDR2 YYEEEE. The V gene lost 5 bases and the J gene lost 0 bases, with 8 bases spanning the gap. The data were produced by immunoSEQ multiplex PCR, yet TCRdb's version contains in-frame clones alone and is incomplete. This sample has under 150,000 clones; roughly 90% occur once, and the top ten carry 1.5% to 2%. This specimen was peripheral blood, taken 28 days after the second AZD1222 dose. This TCR was sampled from an adult who received the AZD1222 COVID-19 vaccine. This sequence joins TRBV5-6 and TRBJ1-4; D gene ambiguous. In nucleotides, the CDR3 is TGTGCCAGCAGTACGGGAGCAACTAATGAAAAACTGTTTTTT. It specifies CASSTGATNEKLFF.